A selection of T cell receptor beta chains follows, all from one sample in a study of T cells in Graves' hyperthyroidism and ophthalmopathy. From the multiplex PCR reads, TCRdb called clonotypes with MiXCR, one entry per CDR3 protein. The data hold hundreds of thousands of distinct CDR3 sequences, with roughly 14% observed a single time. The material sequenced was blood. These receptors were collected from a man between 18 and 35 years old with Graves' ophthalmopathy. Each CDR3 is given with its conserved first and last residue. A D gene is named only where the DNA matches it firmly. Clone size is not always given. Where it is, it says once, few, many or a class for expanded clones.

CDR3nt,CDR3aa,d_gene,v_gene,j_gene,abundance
TGTGCCAGCAGCAGGGGCGAAGGGAACATTCAGTACTTC,CASSRGEGNIQYF,-,TRBV7-9,TRBJ2-4,-
TGTGCCTGGAGTGGAATGTATTGGACTAGCGGGGGGGCGACCTCCTACAATGAGCAGTTCTTC,CAWSGMYWTSGGATSYNEQFF,TRBD2,TRBV30,TRBJ2-1,-
TGCGCCAGCAGCCAACAGGGACAAGAGACCCAGTACTTC,CASSQQGQETQYF,-,TRBV4-1,TRBJ2-5,many
TGTGCCAGCAGCTCCCTTCTAGCGGCCAGCTACGAGCAGTACTTC,CASSSLLAASYEQYF,TRBD2,TRBV11-2,TRBJ2-7,many
TGTGCCAGCAGCCCCTACCCCGAGGCCGTAAGCTCCTACAATGAGCAGTTCTTC,CASSPYPEAVSSYNEQFF,-,TRBV27,TRBJ2-1,-
TGTGCCAGTAGTATCGTCTGGACGGCTGAAGCTTTCTTT,CASSIVWTAEAFF,-,TRBV19,TRBJ1-1,few
TGTGCCAGCAGCTTAGCTCTCAATCAGCCCCAGCATTTT,CASSLALNQPQHF,-,TRBV11-2,TRBJ1-5,many
TGTGCCATCAGTGGCGGTACCCCAGCCAAAAACATTCAGTACTTC,CAISGGTPAKNIQYF,-,TRBV10-3,TRBJ2-4,many
TGTGCCAGCAGCTTAGCACGCCGGGCAGGGGAGGGTGCTGAAGCTTTCTTT,CASSLARRAGEGAEAFF,-,TRBV13,TRBJ1-1,many
TGCGCCAGCAGCTTGGGGGGGACTGTGGGGACTGAAGCTTTCTTT,CASSLGGTVGTEAFF,-,TRBV5-1,TRBJ1-1,many
TGTGCCAGCAGCTTCGGGACAGGGGATTATCAGCCCCAGCATTTT,CASSFGTGDYQPQHF,TRBD1,TRBV5-6,TRBJ1-5,-
TGTGCCAGCAGACCCGGGACAGGGAAAAATGAGCAGTTCTTC,CASRPGTGKNEQFF,TRBD1,TRBV14,TRBJ2-1,few
TGTGCCTCCGAGTGGGAGAAACTGTTTTTT,CASEWEKLFF,-,TRBV30,TRBJ1-4,many
TGTGCCAGTAGTATAGAGGCCCACTATGCAGATACGCAGTATTTT,CASSIEAHYADTQYF,-,TRBV19,TRBJ2-3,-
TGTGCCAGCAGCTTATACCCCCCGACAGGGGGCACAGATACGCAGTATTTT,CASSLYPPTGGTDTQYF,TRBD1,TRBV7-3,TRBJ2-3,many
TGTGCCAGCAGGTGGGTGAGCAATCAGCCCCAGCATTTT,CASRWVSNQPQHF,-,TRBV6-1,TRBJ1-5,few
TGCGCCAGCAGCCGCCTGGCGGGTGTCGATTCACCCCTCCACTTT,CASSRLAGVDSPLHF,-,TRBV5-1,TRBJ1-6,many
TGTGCCAGCAGTTTAAACCGGTGGGGGAATGAGCAGTTCTTC,CASSLNRWGNEQFF,-,TRBV12-3/TRBV12-4,TRBJ2-1,-
TGTGCCAGCAGGACTAGCGTTGATGAGCAGTTCTTC,CASRTSVDEQFF,TRBD2,TRBV12-3/TRBV12-4,TRBJ2-1,many
TGTGCCAGCAAGCTCCTGAACACCGGGGAGCTGTTTTTT,CASKLLNTGELFF,-,TRBV6-2/TRBV6-3,TRBJ2-2,-